This TCR beta chain came from a study of molecular identifiers for immune sequencing clone quantification. Study results and limitations: More than 97% of effector molecules, versus under 1% of naive-cell molecules, belonged to clones above 20 RNA copies.

TCR libraries were built in bulk with a published protocol and specific TCR primers. TCRdb recomputed calls from the PCR reads with MiXCR, one row per CDR3 protein. Here the sample spans approximately 630,000 distinct CDR3 sequences, about 25% being singletons. This CDR3 region has 14 residues. Germline V gene data show CDR1 as SQVTM and CDR2 as ANQGSEA. V gave up 5 bases and J gave up 6 bases; unmatched junction bases: 9. For naive CD8 T cells, sorting used the CD8+CD4-CCR7+CD45RA+ phenotype. This clonotype was seen many times. Its target is not known. The origin of this receptor is a human donor in good health. Some libraries in this study had Jurkat cell RNA spiked in. The specimen sequenced was naive CD8+ T cells from blood, with Jurkat cell RNA spiked in. Regarding subset: FACS-sorted CD8+CD4-CCR7+CD45RA+ naive T cells. The genes are TRBV29-1 and TRBJ2-3; 9 bases align to TRBD1. CDR3 amino acids: CSVTGTGSSDTQYF. The DNA of the CDR3 is TGCAGCGTTACCGGGACAGGGTCGTCGGATACGCAGTATTTT.